This TCR beta chain is from a study of blood T cells in healthy people across ages. General observations from the study: Both naive CD4+ cell counts and diversity were greater in long-lived donors than in aged donors. Naive T cell percentage by flow cytometry tracked strongly with beta diversity.

Per-sample PBMC isolation yielded at least 7 million cells. A second about 6 to 11 cycle PCR used barcoded and J-beta primers. TCRdb re-called the 5' RACE reads through MiXCR, storing one row per CDR3 protein. This table holds about 620,000 distinct CDR3 sequences, over 40% found once. Concerning this clonotype itself: Its antigen is unknown.

The CDR3 runs 14 residues. V lost 4 bases and J lost 4; bases outside the gene matches: 5. Germline CDR1 reads SGHDN; CDR2 reads FVKESK. Sequencing input: blood. This rearrangement joins TRBV14 to TRBJ1-1, with 8 bases identical to TRBD1. This TCR came from a woman aged 80 or over in good health. CDR3 coding DNA: TGTGCCAGCAGCCTTCACAGGGGGGCCACTGAAGCTTTCTTT. Amino acids: CASSLHRGATEAFF.